Included here is one T cell receptor (beta chain) sequence, with context. As yet, its antigen is unknown. A universal primer site arose from template switching, and cDNA bore unique molecular identifiers. TCRdb fed the 5' RACE reads into MiXCR, producing one record per CDR3 protein. The table includes under 350,000 distinct CDR3 sequences, nearly 9.5% detected once. Every donor was a healthy Caucasian. The data are from a study of identical twins. V was trimmed by 4 bases and J by 0 bases, leaving 8 bases between them. Per germline, CDR1 SGHRS and CDR2 YFSETQ. CDR3 length: 13 amino acids. Study-level results: The models systematically underestimated how much out-of-frame TCR alpha was shared in monozygotic twins.

These data were likewise used in another study, on yellow fever vaccine responses in identical twins.

This receptor was identified in a young woman in good health. The gene calls are TRBV5-1 and TRBJ2-7, with D hard to call. Sequenced material: CD8+ T cells sorted from blood. CDR3 sequence reads: CASSRGSSYEQYF. The CDR3 nucleotides read TGCGCCAGCAGCAGAGGCAGCTCCTACGAGCAGTACTTC.